This TCR beta chain was documented in a study of graft-versus-host responses after intestinal transplantation. Study-level background: Recipients received multivisceral, liver-intestinal, or isolated intestinal transplants. The study gave all recipients anti-thymocyte globulin induction, then tacrolimus and steroids for 2 to 3 years.

Note on this clone: What it recognizes is unknown.

The trim removed 6 bases at V and 4 bases at J, leaving 7 bases unmatched. The length of the CDR3 is 14 residues. Germline V lookup: CDR1 SQVTM, CDR2 ANQGSEA. The data were produced by immunoSEQ multiplex PCR, yet TCRdb's version contains in-frame clones alone and is incomplete. The sample records some 86,000 clones, about 87% being singletons. General study results and limits: Allografts carried high graft-versus-host to host-versus-graft clonal ratios in patients having graft-donor T cell macrochimerism. Recipient marrow showed GvH clones, some seen first in ileum or blood.

The specimen comprised unstimulated CD4+ T cells sorted from spleen or lymph node cells, sampled before transplant. The chain is built from TRBV29-1 and TRBJ2-3, with 10 bases lining up with TRBD1. This TCR was recovered from a human donor who was the organ donor for an intestinal transplant. As DNA, the CDR3 is TGCAGCGTAGTTGACAGGGGGCTCGCAGATACGCAGTATTTT. Protein sequence: CSVVDRGLADTQYF.